This is a list of T cell receptor beta chains from one sample in a study of chemoradiotherapy in HPV16-positive cancers. Sequenced by immunoSEQ multiplex PCR; TCRdb stores in-frame clones only, minus some. The sample records 45,000 to 60,000 clones, roughly 90% being singletons. Sequenced here: blood, sampled from a patient who underwent chemoradiotherapy. The receptors here all came from a human donor with HPV-associated anogenital cancer. Each CDR3 is given with its conserved first and last residue. A D gene is named only where the DNA matches it firmly. Clone size is given for some rows only: seen once, a few or many times, or a class if the clone is expanded.

CASSSAGTYSYEQYF,TGTGCCAGCAGCTCGGCTGGGACGTACTCCTACGAGCAGTACTTC,-,TRBJ2-7,TRBV13,-
CAIKPQGSVTNEQFF,TGTGCCATCAAACCCCAGGGTTCGGTTACTAATGAGCAGTTCTTC,-,TRBJ2-1,TRBV10-3,-
CASGSQETQYF,TGTGCCAGCGGATCCCAAGAGACCCAGTACTTC,-,TRBJ2-5,TRBV6-5,-
CASSLTGTGPNTEAFF,TGTGCCAGCAGCCTTACCGGGACAGGGCCGAACACTGAAGCTTTCTTT,TRBD1,TRBJ1-1,TRBV7-2,-
CASSLKQTGTGELFF,TGTGCCAGCAGCCTAAAACAGACAGGGACCGGGGAGCTGTTTTTT,TRBD1,TRBJ2-2,TRBV2,-
CASSSDGLGSLGYTF,TGTGCCAGCAGCTCAGACGGACTTGGATCGCTTGGCTACACCTTC,-,TRBJ1-2,TRBV7-2,-
CASSYTGRGGELFF,TGTGCCAGCAGTTATACAGGGAGAGGCGGGGAGCTGTTTTTT,-,TRBJ2-2,TRBV5-6,-
CASSESGLAKNIQYF,TGTGCCAGCAGTGAATCAGGCCTAGCCAAAAACATTCAGTACTTC,-,TRBJ2-4,TRBV25-1,-
CASRTSGSHEQFF,TGTGCCAGTCGGACTAGCGGGAGTCATGAGCAGTTCTTC,TRBD2,TRBJ2-1,TRBV6-1,-
CASSLEGQGSQPQHF,TGCGCCAGCAGCTTGGAGGGACAGGGATCTCAGCCCCAGCATTTT,TRBD1,TRBJ1-5,TRBV5-1,-
CASRIDMRYGYTF,TGTGCCAGCAGGATCGACATGAGGTATGGCTACACCTTC,-,TRBJ1-2,TRBV6-1,-
CAWSVPRTGNAETQYF,TGTGCCTGGAGTGTACCCCGGACAGGGAACGCAGAGACCCAGTACTTC,TRBD1,TRBJ2-5,TRBV30,-
CASSSRTSGIGNEQFF,TGTGCCAGCAGCTCTCGGACTAGCGGGATCGGGAATGAGCAGTTCTTC,TRBD2,TRBJ2-1,TRBV5-4,-
CAISEDGGPNNEQFF,TGTGCCATCAGTGAGGACGGGGGGCCTAACAATGAGCAGTTCTTC,-,TRBJ2-1,TRBV10-3,-
CASSLHRGRYEQYF,TGTGCCAGCAGCTTGCACAGGGGGCGATACGAGCAGTACTTC,TRBD1,TRBJ2-7,TRBV7-9,-
CASSAGGTQYF,TGTGCCAGCAGCGCTGGGGGGACCCAGTACTTC,-,TRBJ2-5,TRBV7-2,-
CAWSKAGPSYEQYF,TGTGCCTGGAGTAAGGCGGGCCCTTCCTACGAGCAGTACTTC,-,TRBJ2-7,TRBV30,once
CASSSKLRDRGQPQHF,TGTGCCAGCAGCTCCAAGCTCCGGGACAGGGGTCAGCCCCAGCATTTT,TRBD1,TRBJ1-5,TRBV7-6,-